The 10 T cell receptor beta chains given below trace back to one sample, sequenced in a study of T cell repertoires in cytomegalovirus infection. MiXCR, applied by TCRdb to the reads, yields one record per CDR3 protein. The data hold 400,000 or so distinct CDR3 sequences, with approximately 31% observed a single time. The sequenced sample consisted of PBMCs. These receptor sequences come from a human donor in good health (CMV status not recorded). Some clones in this sample may be carry-over from other donors' samples.

V is TRBV29-1 and J is TRBJ2-3, with 8 bases identical to TRBD2. J lost 2 bases, V lost 3 bases, and 4 bases had no gene match. Germline V gene lookup returns CDR1 SQVTM and CDR2 ANQGSEA. This CDR3 has 14 residues. The DNA of the CDR3 is TGCAGCGTTGACAAAGCGGGGGTCACAGATACGCAGTATTTT. Translation gives CSVDKAGVTDTQYF.

This clonotype has more than one count but fewer than ten. The chain combines TRBV10-3 with TRBJ1-2, with D maybe TRBD1 (5 bases). V lost 2 bases and J lost 4, with 11 bases in between. This CDR3 is 14 amino acids long. Germline assignment: CDR1 ENHRY and CDR2 SYGVKD. The DNA of the CDR3 is TGTGCCATCAGTGAGGGCGGGGGTCCCTATGGCTACACCTTC. The encoded protein is CAISEGGGPYGYTF.

The V and J genes are TRBV20-1 and TRBJ2-2; 7 nucleotides agree with TRBD1. The V gene end was trimmed by 2 bases and the J gene end by 0 bases; junction bases not matched to a gene: 3. This CDR3 comprises 15 residues. The germline CDR1 and CDR2 sequences are DFQATT and SNEGSKA (reference sequence). The CDR3 bases are TGCAGTGCTAGAAAGGGGGCCGCGAACACCGGGGAGCTGTTTTTT. This gives the protein CSARKGAANTGELFF.

J is TRBJ1-3 and V is TRBV7-2; 8 bases fit TRBD1. Germline V gene data show CDR1 as SGHTA and CDR2 as FQGNSA. This CDR3 has 14 residues. V shed 5 bases, J shed 2 bases, and the junction held 2 bases outside the gene matches. The CDR3 reads CASSLGQAGNTIYF. CDR3 in DNA: TGTGCCAGCAGCCTGGGACAGGCTGGAAACACCATATATTTT.

This clonotype has at least ten counts. The rearrangement links TRBV7-6 to TRBJ2-3; TRBD2 aligns across 7 bases. The germline CDR1 and CDR2 sequences are SGHVS and FNYEAQ. This CDR3 is 18 amino acids long. Trimming cost V 3 bases and J 5 bases; bases outside gene matches: 17. This CDR3 is CASSFWSSGGTVGDTQYF. CDR3 coding DNA: TGTGCCAGCAGCTTTTGGTCTAGCGGAGGTACAGTCGGAGATACGCAGTATTTT.

In this sample, this clonotype turned up a few times. CDR3: CASRRDRGSNTEAFF. The CDR3 DNA sequence: TGTGCCAGCAGGAGGGACAGGGGCTCTAACACTGAAGCTTTCTTT. The chain carries TRBV27 and TRBJ1-1; the match to TRBD1 covers 10 bases. The CDR3 sequence is 15 residues long. The junction had 6 bases not matched to a gene; V was cut back by 6 bases and J by 2 bases. Germline values: CDR1 MNHEY, CDR2 SMNVEV (reference sequence).

This clonotype was counted a few times. The CDR3 DNA follows: TGTGCCATCAGGGATGATGAGTCCTACGAGCAGTACTTC. Translated, it gives CAIRDDESYEQYF. The chain joins TRBV10-3 to TRBJ2-7; no clear D. The V gene lost 6 bases and the J gene lost 1 base, with 10 bases spanning the gap. The CDR3 sequence is 13 residues long. Germline CDR1 ENHRY, CDR2 SYGVKD.

In regard to this clonotype: This likely comes from a read error, as the CDR3 has no conserved phenylalanine or tryptophan at its end. The chain is built from TRBV7-3 and TRBJ2-1; TRBD2 is a possible D gene (7 bases). Germline assignment: CDR1 SGHTA and CDR2 FQGTGA. This CDR3 spans 14 amino acids. Trimming took off 3 bases at V and 8 bases at J, with 14 bases between the two ends. In DNA form, the CDR3 reads TGTGCCAGCAGCTTGGGCGGGGGCAGGGATGAGCAGTTCTGC. Protein: CASSLGGGRDEQFC.

This clonotype came up a few times. The junction departs from germline at one end; a sequencing error may be responsible. The chain joins TRBV7-6 to TRBJ2-2; D remains unclear. The CDR3 spans 16 residues. Germline-derived CDR1 and CDR2 are SGHVS and FNYEAQ. The CDR3 region is CASSKTPITNTGELFF. For the CDR3, the DNA is TGTGCTAGCAGTAAGACTCCGATAACTAACACCGGGGAGCTGTTTTTT.

The chain recombines TRBV28 with TRBJ2-1; 7 positions match TRBD2. This CDR3 has 15 residues. The germline V gene has CDR1 MDHEN and CDR2 SYDVKM. J was trimmed by 6 bases and V by 3 bases; bases with no gene match: 8. The CDR3 DNA follows: TGTGCCAGCAGTTTGGTGATTGGCGGGAGCAATGAGCAGTTCTTC. Its protein product is CASSLVIGGSNEQFF.